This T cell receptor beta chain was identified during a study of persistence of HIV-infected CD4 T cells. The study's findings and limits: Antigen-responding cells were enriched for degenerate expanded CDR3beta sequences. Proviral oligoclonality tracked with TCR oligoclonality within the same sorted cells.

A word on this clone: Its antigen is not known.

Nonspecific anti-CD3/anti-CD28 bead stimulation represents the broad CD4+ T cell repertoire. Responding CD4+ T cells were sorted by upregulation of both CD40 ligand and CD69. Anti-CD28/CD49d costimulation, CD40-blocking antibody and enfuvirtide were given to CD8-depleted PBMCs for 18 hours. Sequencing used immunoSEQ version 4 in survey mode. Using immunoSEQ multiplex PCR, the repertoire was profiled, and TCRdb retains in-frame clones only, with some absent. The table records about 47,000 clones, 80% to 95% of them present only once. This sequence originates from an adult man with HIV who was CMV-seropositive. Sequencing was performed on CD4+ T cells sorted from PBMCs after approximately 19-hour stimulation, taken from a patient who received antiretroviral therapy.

DNA for the CDR3: TGTGCCATCAGTGTAGGGGAGGTCACCGGGGAGCTGTTTTTT. Its translation: CAISVGEVTGELFF. V and J are TRBV10-3 and TRBJ2-2, with a tentative D call TRBD2 (6 bases). Trimming left V 4 bases short and J 4 bases short, with 10 bases between. CDR1 and CDR2 (germline): ENHRY, SYGVKD. CDR3 length: 14 residues.